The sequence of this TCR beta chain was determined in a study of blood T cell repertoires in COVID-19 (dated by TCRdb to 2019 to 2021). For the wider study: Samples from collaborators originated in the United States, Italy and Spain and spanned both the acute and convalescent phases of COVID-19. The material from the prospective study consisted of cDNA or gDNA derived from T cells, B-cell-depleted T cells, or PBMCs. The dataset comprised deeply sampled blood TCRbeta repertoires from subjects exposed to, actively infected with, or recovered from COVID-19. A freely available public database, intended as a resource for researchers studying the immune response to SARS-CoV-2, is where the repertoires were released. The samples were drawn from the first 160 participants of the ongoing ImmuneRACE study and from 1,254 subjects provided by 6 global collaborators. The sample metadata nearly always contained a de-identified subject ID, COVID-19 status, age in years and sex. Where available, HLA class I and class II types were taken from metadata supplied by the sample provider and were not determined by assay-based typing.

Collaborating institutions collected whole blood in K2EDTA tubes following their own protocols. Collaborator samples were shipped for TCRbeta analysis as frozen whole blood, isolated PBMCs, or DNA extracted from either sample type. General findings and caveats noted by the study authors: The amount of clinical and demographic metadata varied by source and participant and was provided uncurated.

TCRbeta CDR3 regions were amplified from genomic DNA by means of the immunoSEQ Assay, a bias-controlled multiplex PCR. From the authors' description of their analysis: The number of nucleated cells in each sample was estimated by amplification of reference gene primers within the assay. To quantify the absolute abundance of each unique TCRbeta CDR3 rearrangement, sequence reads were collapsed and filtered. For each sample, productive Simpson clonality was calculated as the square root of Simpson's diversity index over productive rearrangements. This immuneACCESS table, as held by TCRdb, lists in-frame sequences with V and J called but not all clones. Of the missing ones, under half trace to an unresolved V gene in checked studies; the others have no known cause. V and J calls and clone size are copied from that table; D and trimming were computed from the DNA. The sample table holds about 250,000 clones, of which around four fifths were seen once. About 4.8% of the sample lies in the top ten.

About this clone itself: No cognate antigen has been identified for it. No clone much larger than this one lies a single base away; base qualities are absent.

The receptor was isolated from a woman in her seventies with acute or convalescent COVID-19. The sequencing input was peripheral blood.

The CDR3 protein sequence reads: CASSQTGNSPLHF. The sequence in DNA is TGTGCCAGCAGCCAAACAGGGAATTCACCCCTCCACTTT. Rearrangement joined TRBV6-2 or TRBV6-3 to TRBJ1-6, with TRBD1 perhaps the D gene, on 6 matching bases. The CDR3 starts with the cysteine, ends with the phenylalanine, and has 13 residues. Only the CDR3 DNA is retained, 39 bases long and in frame from the first base. CDR1 and CDR2 (MNHEY, SVGEGT) derive from the germline V gene. Trimming at the junction amounts to 6 bases on V and 7 bases on J, and the germline ends lie 10 bases apart.